This TCR beta chain comes out of a study of CD8 T cells in Susac syndrome. Findings and limits, study-wide: The CD4+ T cell repertoires, which came from Susac syndrome patients, showed no sign of clonal expansion.

Random hexamers were used to reverse transcribe the RNA input (about 0.5 to 1 ug). One entry per CDR3 protein results from TCRdb running MiXCR on the immunoSEQ multiplex PCR reads. The sample lists around 200,000 distinct CDR3 sequences, more than 90% seen once, with approximately 0.1% in the top ten. CDR3 size: 16 residues. Trimming left V 5 bases short and J 4 bases short, with 18 bases between. Germline CDR1 is SNHLY and CDR2 is FYNNEI. Negative isolation yielded CD4+ and CD8+ T cells, and FACS enriched TEMRA cells. This clonotype has only one observation. Its antigen is not identified. The chain couples TRBV2 to TRBJ2-1, with D hard to call. The TCR sequence derives from a human donor with Susac syndrome. Sequenced material: CD4+ T cells from PBMCs. In DNA, the CDR3 is TGTGCCAGCAGTTCCGTCCCGACGAACTTATACAATGAGCAGTTCTTC. Protein product: CASSSVPTNLYNEQFF. Variable domain in full (rest from reference TRBV2 and TRBJ2-1): EPEVTQTPSHQVTQMGQEVILRCVPISNHLYFYWYRQILGQKVEFLVSFYNNEISEKSEIFDDQFSVERPDGSNFTLKIRSTKLEDSAMYFCASSSVPTNLYNEQFFGPGTRLTVL.